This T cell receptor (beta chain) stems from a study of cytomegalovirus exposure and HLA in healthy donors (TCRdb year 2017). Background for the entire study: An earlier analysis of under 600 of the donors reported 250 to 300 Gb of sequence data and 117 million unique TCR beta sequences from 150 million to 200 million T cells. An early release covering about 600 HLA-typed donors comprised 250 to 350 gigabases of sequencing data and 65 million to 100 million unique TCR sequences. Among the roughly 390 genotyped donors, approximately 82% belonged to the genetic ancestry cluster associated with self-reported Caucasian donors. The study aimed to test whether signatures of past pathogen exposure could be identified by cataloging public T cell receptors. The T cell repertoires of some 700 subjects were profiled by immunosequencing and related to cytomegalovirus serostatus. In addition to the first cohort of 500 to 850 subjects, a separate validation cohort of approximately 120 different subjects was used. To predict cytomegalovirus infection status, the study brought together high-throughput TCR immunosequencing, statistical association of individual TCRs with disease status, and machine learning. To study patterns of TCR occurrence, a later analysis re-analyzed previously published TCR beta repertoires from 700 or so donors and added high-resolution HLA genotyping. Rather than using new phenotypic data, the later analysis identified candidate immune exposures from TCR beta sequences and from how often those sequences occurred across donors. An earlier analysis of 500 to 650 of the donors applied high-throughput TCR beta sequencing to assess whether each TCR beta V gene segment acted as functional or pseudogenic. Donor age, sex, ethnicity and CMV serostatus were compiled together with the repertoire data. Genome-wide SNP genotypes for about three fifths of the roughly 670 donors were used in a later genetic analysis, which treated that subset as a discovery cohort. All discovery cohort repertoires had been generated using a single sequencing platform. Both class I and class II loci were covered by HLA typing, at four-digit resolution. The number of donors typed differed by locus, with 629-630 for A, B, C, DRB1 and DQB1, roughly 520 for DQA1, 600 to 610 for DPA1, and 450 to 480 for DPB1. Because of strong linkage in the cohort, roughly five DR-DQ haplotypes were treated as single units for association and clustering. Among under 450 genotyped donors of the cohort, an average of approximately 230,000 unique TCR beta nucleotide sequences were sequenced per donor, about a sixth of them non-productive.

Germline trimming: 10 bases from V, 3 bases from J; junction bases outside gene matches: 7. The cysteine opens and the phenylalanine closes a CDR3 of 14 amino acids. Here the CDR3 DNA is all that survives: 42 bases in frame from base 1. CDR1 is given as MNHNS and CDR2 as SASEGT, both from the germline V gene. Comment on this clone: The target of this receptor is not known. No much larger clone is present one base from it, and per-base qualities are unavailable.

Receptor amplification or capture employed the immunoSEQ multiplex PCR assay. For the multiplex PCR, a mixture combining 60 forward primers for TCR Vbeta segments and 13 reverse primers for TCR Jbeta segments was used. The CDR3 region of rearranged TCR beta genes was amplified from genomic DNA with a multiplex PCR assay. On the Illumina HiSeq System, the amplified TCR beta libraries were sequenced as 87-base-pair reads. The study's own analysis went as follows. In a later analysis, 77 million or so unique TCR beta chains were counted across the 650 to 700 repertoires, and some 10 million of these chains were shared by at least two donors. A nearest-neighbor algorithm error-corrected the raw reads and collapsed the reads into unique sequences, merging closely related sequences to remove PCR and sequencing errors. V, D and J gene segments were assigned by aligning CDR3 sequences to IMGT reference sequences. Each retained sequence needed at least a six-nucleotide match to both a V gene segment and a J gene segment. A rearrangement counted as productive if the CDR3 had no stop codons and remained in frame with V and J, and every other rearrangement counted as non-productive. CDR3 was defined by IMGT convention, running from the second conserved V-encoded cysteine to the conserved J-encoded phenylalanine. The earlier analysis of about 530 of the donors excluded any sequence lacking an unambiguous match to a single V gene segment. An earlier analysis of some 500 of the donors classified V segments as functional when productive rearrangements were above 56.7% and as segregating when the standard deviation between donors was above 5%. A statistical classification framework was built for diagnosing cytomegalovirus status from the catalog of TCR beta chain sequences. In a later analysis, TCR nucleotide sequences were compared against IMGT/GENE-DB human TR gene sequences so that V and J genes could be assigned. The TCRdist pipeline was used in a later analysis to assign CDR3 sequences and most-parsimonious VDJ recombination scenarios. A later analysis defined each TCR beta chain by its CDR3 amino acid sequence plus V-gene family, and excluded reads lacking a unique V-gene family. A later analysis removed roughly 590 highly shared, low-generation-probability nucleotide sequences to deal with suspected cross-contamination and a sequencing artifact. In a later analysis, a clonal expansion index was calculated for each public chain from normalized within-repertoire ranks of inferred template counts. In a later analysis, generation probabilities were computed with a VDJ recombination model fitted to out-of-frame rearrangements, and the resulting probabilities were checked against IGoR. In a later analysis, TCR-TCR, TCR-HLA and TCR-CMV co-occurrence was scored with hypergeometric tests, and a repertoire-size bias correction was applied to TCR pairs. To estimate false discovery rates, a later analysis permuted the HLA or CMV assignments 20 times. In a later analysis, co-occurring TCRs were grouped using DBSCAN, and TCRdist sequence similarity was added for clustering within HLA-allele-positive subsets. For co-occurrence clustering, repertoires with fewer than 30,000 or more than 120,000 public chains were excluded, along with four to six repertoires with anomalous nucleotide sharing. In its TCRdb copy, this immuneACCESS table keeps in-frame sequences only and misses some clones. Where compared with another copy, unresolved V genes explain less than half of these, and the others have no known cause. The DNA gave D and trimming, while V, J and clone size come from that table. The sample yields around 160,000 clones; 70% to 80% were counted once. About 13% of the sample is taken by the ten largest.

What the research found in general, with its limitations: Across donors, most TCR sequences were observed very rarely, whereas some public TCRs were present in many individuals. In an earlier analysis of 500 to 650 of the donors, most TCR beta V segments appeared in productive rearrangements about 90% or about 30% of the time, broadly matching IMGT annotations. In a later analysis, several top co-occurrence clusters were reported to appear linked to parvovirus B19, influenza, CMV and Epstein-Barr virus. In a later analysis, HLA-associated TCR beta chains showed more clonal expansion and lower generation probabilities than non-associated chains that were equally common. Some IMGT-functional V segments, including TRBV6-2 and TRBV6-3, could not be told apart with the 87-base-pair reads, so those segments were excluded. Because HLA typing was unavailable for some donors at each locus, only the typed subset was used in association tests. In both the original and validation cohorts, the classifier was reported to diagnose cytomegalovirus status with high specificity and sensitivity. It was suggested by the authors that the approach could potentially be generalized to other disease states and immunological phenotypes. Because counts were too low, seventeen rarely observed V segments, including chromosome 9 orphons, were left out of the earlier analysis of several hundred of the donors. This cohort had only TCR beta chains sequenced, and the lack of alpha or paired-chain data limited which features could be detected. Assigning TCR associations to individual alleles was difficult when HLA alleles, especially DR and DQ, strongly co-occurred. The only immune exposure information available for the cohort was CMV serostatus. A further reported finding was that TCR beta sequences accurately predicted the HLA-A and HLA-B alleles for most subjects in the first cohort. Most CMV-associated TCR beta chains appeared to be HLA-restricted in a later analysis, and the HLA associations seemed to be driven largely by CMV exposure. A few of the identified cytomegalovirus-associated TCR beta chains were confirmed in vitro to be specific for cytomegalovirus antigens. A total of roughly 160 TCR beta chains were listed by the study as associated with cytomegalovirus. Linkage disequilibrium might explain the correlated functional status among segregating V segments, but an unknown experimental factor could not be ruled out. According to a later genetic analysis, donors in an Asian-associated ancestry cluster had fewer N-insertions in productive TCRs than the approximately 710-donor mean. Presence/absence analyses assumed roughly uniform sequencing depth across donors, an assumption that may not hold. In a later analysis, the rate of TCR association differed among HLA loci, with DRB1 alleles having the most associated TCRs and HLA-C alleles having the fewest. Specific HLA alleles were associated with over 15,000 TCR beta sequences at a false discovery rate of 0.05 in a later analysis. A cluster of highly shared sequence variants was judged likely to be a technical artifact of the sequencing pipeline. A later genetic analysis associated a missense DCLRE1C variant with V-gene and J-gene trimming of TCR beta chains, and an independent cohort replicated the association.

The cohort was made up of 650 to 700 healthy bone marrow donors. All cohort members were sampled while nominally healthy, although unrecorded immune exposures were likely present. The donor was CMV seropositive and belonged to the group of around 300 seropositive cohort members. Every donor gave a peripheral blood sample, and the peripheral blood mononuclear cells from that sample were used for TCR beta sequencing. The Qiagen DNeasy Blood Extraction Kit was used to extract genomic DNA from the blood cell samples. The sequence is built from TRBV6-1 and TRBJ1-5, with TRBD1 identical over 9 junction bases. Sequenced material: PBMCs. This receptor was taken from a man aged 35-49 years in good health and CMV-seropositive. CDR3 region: CATQGQGLNQPQHF. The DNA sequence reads TGTGCCACCCAGGGACAGGGACTCAATCAGCCCCAGCATTTT.